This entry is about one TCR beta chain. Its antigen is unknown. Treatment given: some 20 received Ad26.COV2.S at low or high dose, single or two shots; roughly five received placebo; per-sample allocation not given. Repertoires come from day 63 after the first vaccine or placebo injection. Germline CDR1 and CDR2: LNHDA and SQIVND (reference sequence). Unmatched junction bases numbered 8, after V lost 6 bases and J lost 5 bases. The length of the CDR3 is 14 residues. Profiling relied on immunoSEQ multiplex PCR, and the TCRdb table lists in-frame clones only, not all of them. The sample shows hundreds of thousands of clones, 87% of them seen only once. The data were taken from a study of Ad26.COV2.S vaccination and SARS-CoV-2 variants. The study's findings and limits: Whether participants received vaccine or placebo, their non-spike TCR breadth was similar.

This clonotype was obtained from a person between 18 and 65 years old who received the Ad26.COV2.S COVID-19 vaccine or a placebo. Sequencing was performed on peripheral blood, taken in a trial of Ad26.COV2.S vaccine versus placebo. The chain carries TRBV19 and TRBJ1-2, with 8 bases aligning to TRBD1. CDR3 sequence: CASRWTGSLYGYTF. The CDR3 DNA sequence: TGTGCCAGTAGATGGACAGGGTCATTATATGGCTACACCTTC.